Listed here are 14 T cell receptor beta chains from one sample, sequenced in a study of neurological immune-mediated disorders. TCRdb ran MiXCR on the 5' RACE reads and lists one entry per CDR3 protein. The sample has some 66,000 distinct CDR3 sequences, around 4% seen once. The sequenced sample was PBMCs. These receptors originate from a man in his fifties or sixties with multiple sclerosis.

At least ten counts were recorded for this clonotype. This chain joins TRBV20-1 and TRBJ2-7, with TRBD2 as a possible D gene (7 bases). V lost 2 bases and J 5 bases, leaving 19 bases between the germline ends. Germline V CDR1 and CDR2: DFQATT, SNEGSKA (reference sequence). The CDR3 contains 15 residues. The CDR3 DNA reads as TGCAGTGCTAGATCGGCGTGGGGGGGCTTGGACGAGCAGTACGTC. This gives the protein CSARSAWGGLDEQYV.

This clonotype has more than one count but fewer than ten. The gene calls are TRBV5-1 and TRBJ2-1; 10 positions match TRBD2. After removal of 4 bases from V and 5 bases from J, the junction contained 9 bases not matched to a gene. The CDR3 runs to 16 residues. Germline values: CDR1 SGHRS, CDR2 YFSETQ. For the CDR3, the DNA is TGCGCCAGCAGCCTGGGAGCGGGGGGGATTAACAATGAGCAGTTCTTC. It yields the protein CASSLGAGGINNEQFF.

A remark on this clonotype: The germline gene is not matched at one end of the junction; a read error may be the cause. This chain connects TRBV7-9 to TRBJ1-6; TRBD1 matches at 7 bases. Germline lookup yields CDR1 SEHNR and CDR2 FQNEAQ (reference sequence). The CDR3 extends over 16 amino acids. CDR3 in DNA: TGTGCCAGCAGCTTACTTACGACAGGGAATAATTCACCCCTCAACTTT. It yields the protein CASSLLTTGNNSPLNF.

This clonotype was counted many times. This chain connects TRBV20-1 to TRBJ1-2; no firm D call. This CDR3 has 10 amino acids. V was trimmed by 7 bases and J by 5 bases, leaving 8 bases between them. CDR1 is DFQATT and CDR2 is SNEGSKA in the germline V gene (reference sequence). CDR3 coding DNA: TGCAGTGGTTTTCAGTATGGCTACACCTTC. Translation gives CSGFQYGYTF.

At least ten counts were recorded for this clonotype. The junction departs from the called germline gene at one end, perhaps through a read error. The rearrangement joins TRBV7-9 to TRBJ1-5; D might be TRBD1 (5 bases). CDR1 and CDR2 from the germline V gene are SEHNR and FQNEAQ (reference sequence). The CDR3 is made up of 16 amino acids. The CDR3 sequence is CASSLAAGGSNQPQNF. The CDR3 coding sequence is TGTGCCAGCAGCTTAGCGGCTGGGGGTAGCAATCAGCCCCAGAATTTT.

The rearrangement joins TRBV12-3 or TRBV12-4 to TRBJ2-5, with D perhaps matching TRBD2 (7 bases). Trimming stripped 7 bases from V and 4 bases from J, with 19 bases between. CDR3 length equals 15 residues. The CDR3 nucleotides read TGTGCCAGCACCTGGTGGGGGCCGGGGGGAGAGACCCAGTACTTC. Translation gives CASTWWGPGGETQYF.

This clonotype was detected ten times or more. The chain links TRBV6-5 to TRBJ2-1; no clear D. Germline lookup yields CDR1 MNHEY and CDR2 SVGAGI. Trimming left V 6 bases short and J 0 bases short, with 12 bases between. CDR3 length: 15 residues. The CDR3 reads CASSRGPGSYNEQFF. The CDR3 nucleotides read TGTGCCAGCAGCAGAGGCCCCGGCTCCTACAATGAGCAGTTCTTC.

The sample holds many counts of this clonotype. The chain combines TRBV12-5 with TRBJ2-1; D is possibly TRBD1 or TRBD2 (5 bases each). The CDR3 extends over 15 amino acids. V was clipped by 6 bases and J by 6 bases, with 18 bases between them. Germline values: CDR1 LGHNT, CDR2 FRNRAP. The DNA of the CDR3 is TGTGCTAGTGGCAACTCGAGGGGCTGGGTCAATGAGCAGTTCTTC. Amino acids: CASGNSRGWVNEQFF.

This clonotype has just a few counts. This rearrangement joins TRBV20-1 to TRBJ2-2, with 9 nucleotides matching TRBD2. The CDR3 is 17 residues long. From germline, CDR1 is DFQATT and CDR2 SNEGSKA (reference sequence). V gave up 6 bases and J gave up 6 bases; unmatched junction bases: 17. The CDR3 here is CSASDSLAGPWSGELFF. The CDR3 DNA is TGCAGTGCCAGTGATAGCCTAGCGGGGCCCTGGTCCGGGGAGCTGTTTTTT.

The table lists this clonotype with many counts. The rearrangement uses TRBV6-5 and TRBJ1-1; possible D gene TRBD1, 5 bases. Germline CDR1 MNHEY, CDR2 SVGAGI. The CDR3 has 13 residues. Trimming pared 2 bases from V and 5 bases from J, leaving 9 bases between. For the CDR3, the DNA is TGTGCCAGCAGTTACGCGGGGCAGACTGAAGCTTTCTTT. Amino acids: CASSYAGQTEAFF.

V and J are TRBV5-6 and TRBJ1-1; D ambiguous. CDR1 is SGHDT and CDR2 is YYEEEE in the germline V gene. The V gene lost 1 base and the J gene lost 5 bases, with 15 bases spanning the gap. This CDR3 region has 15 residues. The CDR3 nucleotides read TGTGCCAGCAGCTTGTTTGGGTCCTCCAATACTGAAGCTTTCTTT. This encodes CASSLFGSSNTEAFF.

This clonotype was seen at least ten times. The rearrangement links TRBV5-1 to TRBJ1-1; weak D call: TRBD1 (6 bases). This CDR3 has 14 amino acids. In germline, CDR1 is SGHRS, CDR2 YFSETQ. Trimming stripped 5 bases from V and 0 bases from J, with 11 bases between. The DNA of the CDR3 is TGCGCCAGCAGTCCGGGACACTTGAACACTGAAGCTTTCTTT. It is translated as CASSPGHLNTEAFF.

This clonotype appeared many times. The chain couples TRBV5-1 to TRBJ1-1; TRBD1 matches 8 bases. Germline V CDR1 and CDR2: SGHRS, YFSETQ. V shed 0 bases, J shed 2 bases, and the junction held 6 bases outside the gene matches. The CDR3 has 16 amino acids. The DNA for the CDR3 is TGCGCCAGCAGCTTGGGACAGGGGTTAATCAACACTGAAGCTTTCTTT. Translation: CASSLGQGLINTEAFF. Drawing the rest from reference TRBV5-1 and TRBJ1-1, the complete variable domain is KAGVTQTPRYLIKTRGQQVTLSCSPISGHRSVSWYQQTPGQGLQFLFEYFSETQRNKGNFPGRFSGRQFSNSRSEMNVSTLELGDSALYLCASSLGQGLINTEAFFGQGTRLTVV.

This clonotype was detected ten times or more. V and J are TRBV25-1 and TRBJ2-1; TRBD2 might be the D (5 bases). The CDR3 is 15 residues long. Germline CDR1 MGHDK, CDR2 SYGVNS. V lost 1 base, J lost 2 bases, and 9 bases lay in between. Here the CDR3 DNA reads TGTGCCAGCAGTGAATCGGAGGTCCCCTACAATGAGCAGTTCTTC. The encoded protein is CASSESEVPYNEQFF.